A selection of T cell receptor beta chains follows, all from one sample in a study of T cells after yellow fever vaccination. TCRdb reprocessed the 5' RACE reads with MiXCR, giving one entry per CDR3 protein. Altogether more than 20,000 distinct CDR3 sequences are present, less than 7% being singletons, with the ten largest covering about 11%. The input for sequencing was PBMCs, either bulk or a sorted T-cell subset (CD4+, CD8+, memory, or dextramer-sorted; not recorded which), taken 15 days after the yellow fever booster vaccination. The receptors stem from a man aged 25 to 40 who received the YFV17D yellow fever vaccine. Each CDR3 is given without its conserved first and last residue. Fields, in order: CDR3 protein, D gene, V gene, J gene. D genes are given only for firm matches.

ASSPRQGAASSYNSPLH	TRBD1	TRBV6-4	TRBJ1-6
ASSVRGLAGGQETQY	TRBD2	TRBV9	TRBJ2-5
ASSAGGYETQY	TRBD1	TRBV19	TRBJ2-5
ASSPAIYEQY	.	TRBV6-6	TRBJ2-7
ASSGETSGSVNNEQF	TRBD2	TRBV2	TRBJ2-1
ASSLVPGHNQPQH	.	TRBV5-1	TRBJ1-5
ASSYAGGQETQY	.	TRBV5-1	TRBJ2-5
SAGGGGLPEAF	.	TRBV20-1	TRBJ1-1
ASSTLAAKGSYNEQF	TRBD2	TRBV28	TRBJ2-1
SVEDYGGEKLF	.	TRBV29-1	TRBJ1-4
ASSPPPGAEQY	.	TRBV18	TRBJ2-7
ASSPTSGRHYEQY	TRBD2	TRBV18	TRBJ2-7
ASNDRGAGAEAF	.	TRBV7-2	TRBJ1-1
ASSLVGDYGYT	.	TRBV7-8	TRBJ1-2
ASSEASAHEQY	.	TRBV3-1	TRBJ2-7
ASSPGTSGSYETQY	TRBD2	TRBV18	TRBJ2-5
ASTETGWSTEAF	TRBD1	TRBV11-2	TRBJ1-1
ASDGGAGNEQF	.	TRBV12-3/TRBV12-4	TRBJ2-1
SVTQGRGNTEAF	.	TRBV29-1	TRBJ1-1
SARWGQGATDTQY	TRBD1	TRBV20-1	TRBJ2-3
SASGGTSGIYEQY	TRBD2	TRBV20-1	TRBJ2-7
SSTRAFYGYT	.	TRBV20-1	TRBJ1-2
ASSPRRGIRNTEAF	.	TRBV12-3/TRBV12-4	TRBJ1-1
ASQGGGNEQF	TRBD2	TRBV7-2	TRBJ2-1
SATVGRNYEQY	.	TRBV20-1	TRBJ2-7
ASSGDASTDTQY	.	TRBV2	TRBJ2-3
ASSPLTDSYEQY	.	TRBV18	TRBJ2-7
ASSQGGGLYEQY	.	TRBV12-3/TRBV12-4	TRBJ2-7
ASSFAGGTGGYT	TRBD1	TRBV12-3/TRBV12-4	TRBJ1-2
DSSPPSGLAKNIQY	.	TRBV18	TRBJ2-4
ASSSPASTDTQY	.	TRBV27	TRBJ2-3
SARDPGPSYNEQF	.	TRBV20-1	TRBJ2-1
ASFGLESNEQF	.	TRBV5-5	TRBJ2-1
ASSDAMEAF	.	TRBV10-2	TRBJ1-1
ASSQGHAKGYEQY	.	TRBV3-1	TRBJ2-7
ASSLVVETEQY	.	TRBV11-2	TRBJ2-7
ASSFDVLTTEAF	.	TRBV7-2	TRBJ1-1
SVQGPPIVRQETQY	.	TRBV29-1	TRBJ2-5
ASSWGTRDTQY	.	TRBV27	TRBJ2-3
ASTPNPGQETQY	.	TRBV7-2	TRBJ2-5
SAGGDTQY	.	TRBV29-1	TRBJ2-3
SARVGGNTGELF	.	TRBV20-1	TRBJ2-2
ASSQFTGLINNEQF	.	TRBV3-1	TRBJ2-1
ATRDYGNTGELF	.	TRBV24-1	TRBJ2-2
ASRSHPGQRYQLEQF	TRBD1	TRBV6-5	TRBJ2-1
ATRLGGTGSYEQY	.	TRBV6-5	TRBJ2-7
ASSWTGVAF	TRBD1	TRBV5-5	TRBJ1-1
ASTPARRGYGGQY	.	TRBV28	TRBJ2-4
SARDIQGAGNYGYT	TRBD1	TRBV20-1	TRBJ1-2
ATSPTDENTEAF	.	TRBV15	TRBJ1-1
ASSPISHRSEAF	.	TRBV11-2	TRBJ1-1
ASSLAGQPQH	.	TRBV7-2	TRBJ1-5
SARAPSGGPIYEQF	TRBD2	TRBV20-1	TRBJ2-1